The present TCR beta chain was sequenced within a study of glioma-infiltrating T cells. At the level of the study: Presurgical dexamethasone in glioma patients lasted six or fewer days. Findings of the study overall: Shared blood CDR3 signature motifs marked patients with low tissue-blood divergence. Above-expected tissue-blood divergence occurred in all gliomas, most in low-grade ones.

This CDR3 comprises 14 residues. The iRepertoire nested amplicon-rescue multiplex PCR amplified TCR alpha and beta CDR3s from RNA. One entry per CDR3 protein, called by TCRdb with MiXCR from the multiplex PCR reads. The profile shows more than 350,000 distinct CDR3 sequences, around 38% of them singletons. In regard to this clonotype: Its antigen is still unknown. Its ends do not fully match the called genes, so a read error is possible.

Sequencing used glioma tissue, nonneoplastic brain tissue, or PBMCs (not recorded which). The source is a human donor with low-grade glioma or glioblastoma, undergoing nonglioma brain surgery, or in good health (not recorded which). The chain joins TRBV12-3 or TRBV12-4 to TRBJ1-2; TRBD1 aligns across 7 bases. In nucleotides, the CDR3 is TGTGCCAGCAGTTTCCCAGGGGGTGTCTATGGCTGCACCTTC. It translates to CASSFPGGVYGCTF.